The source of this T cell receptor (beta chain) is a study of Graves' ophthalmopathy and Graves' hyperthyroidism. Study conclusions and caveats: Among expanded thyroid clonotypes above 0.001 frequency, most also occurred in blood.

Exclusion criteria comprised other autoimmune diseases, uncontrolled infections, pregnancy or lactation in patients. A diagnosis was made from clinical symptoms together with serum thyroxine, TRAb, thyroid ultrasound and orbital computed tomography. V was trimmed by 6 bases and J by 5 bases, leaving 10 bases between them. The CDR3 has 12 residues. Germline CDR1 reads MNHEY; CDR2 reads SVGEGT. This clonotype has at least ten counts. What it binds is unknown. TCR beta CDR3 regions were amplified from RNA transcripts. HTBI-primed first-round RT-PCR preceded second-round multiplex PCR. Each CDR3 protein gets one entry after TCRdb re-called the multiplex PCR reads with MiXCR. The data hold 150,000 or so distinct CDR3 sequences, with roughly two fifths observed a single time.

This sequence joins TRBV6-2 or TRBV6-3 and TRBJ1-1; D not resolved. Sequencing used peripheral blood. The receptor's source is a man aged 25 to 40 with Graves' ophthalmopathy. CDR3 nucleotides: TGTGCCAGCAGCCTTTTACGTACTGAAGCTTTCTTT. Protein sequence: CASSLLRTEAFF.